This T cell receptor (beta chain) was sequenced in a study of T cell repertoires in cytomegalovirus infection. Study findings and constraints: CMV-specific TCR beta clonotypes restricted by HLA-C dominated the ex vivo response. Totalled public TCR beta family frequency picked out people who carried CMV plus the relevant HLA.

From the reads, TCRdb called clonotypes with MiXCR, one entry per CDR3 protein. The sample has approximately 910,000 distinct CDR3 sequences, around 29% seen once. Remarks on this clonotype: Its specificity is not known.

V gave up 4 bases and J gave up 5 bases; unmatched junction bases: 11. The germline V gene encodes CDR1 SEHNR and CDR2 FQNEAQ (reference sequence). The CDR3 consists of 16 residues. Here the sequenced sample was cultured CD8+ T cells from PBMCs, taken from culture after CMV antigen stimulation. The chain recombines TRBV7-9 with TRBJ1-1; the match to TRBD1 covers 9 bases. The receptor's source is a human donor in good health (CMV status not recorded). Some clones in this sample may be carry-over from other donors' samples. This chain's CDR3 is CASSSPKTGGGTEAFF. In DNA form, the CDR3 reads TGTGCCAGCAGCTCCCCCAAGACAGGGGGAGGTACTGAAGCTTTCTTT. The whole variable domain, remainder taken from reference TRBV7-9 and TRBJ1-1, is DTGVSQNPRHKITKRGQNVTFRCDPISEHNRLYWYRQTLGQGPEFLTYFQNEAQLEKSRLLSDRFSAERPKGSFSTLEIQRTEQGDSAMYLCASSSPKTGGGTEAFFGQGTRLTVV.